Presented here are 13 T cell receptor beta chains from one specimen sequenced in a study of OX40 agonist ivuxolimab in advanced cancers. Measured with immunoSEQ multiplex PCR; TCRdb has only the in-frame clones, and not every one. The repertoire holds about 19,000 clones, with under 85% as singletons. The sample here was CD4+ or CD8+ T cells sorted from blood, taken in a trial of the OX40 agonist ivuxolimab. Receptors originate from an adult with an advanced solid tumor such as melanoma, head and neck, liver or kidney cancer.

The gene calls are TRBV27 and TRBJ2-5; TRBD2 agrees at 8 bases. This CDR3 has 16 residues. Looked up from germline, CDR1 is MNHEY and CDR2 is SMNVEV (reference sequence). V lost 5 bases, J lost 2 bases, and 10 bases stayed unmatched. The CDR3 loop is CASSQGPAGVQETQYF. The CDR3 DNA follows: TGTGCCAGCAGTCAAGGCCCAGCGGGGGTACAAGAGACCCAGTACTTC.

CDR3 bases: TGCGCCAGCGACCCGGGGGACCTACATAGCAATCAGCCCCAGCATTTT. Translating it yields CASDPGDLHSNQPQHF. This chain links TRBV23-1 with TRBJ1-5; a weak D match, TRBD1 (5 bases). Being an ORF, TRBV23-1 has a function that is uncertain. Trimming stripped 8 bases from V and 0 bases from J, with 17 bases between. CDR3 length: 16 residues.

The CDR3 DNA sequence: TGTGCCAGCAGCTTGGGGACAGGGTCTTACGAGCAGTACTTC. Protein: CASSLGTGSYEQYF. The V gene is TRBV11-3, the J gene TRBJ2-7, with TRBD1 matching over 9 bases. Germline assignment: CDR1 SGHNT and CDR2 YENEEA. The CDR3 sequence is 14 residues long. V trimming: 3 bases; J trimming: 4 bases; junction bases outside the gene matches: 4.

V usage is TRBV7-9 and J usage is TRBJ1-6, with TRBD1 matching 7 bases. Germline lookup yields CDR1 SEHNR and CDR2 FQNEAQ (reference sequence). The CDR3 runs 17 residues. V was pared by 1 base and J by 6 bases, with 9 bases of the junction left unmatched. The chain's CDR3 is CASSLGSGTASNSPLHF. In DNA form, the CDR3 reads TGTGCCAGCAGCTTAGGTTCCGGGACAGCGAGTAATTCACCCCTCCACTTT.

V is TRBV6-6 and J is TRBJ2-4; TRBD2 might be the D (5 bases). This CDR3 spans 14 amino acids. V lost 4 bases and J lost 1, with 8 bases in between. Looked up from germline, CDR1 is MNHNY and CDR2 is SVGAGI (reference sequence). The CDR3 region has the DNA TGTGCCAGCAGTTTTCCGGGGGCCAAAAACATTCAGTACTTC. This codes for CASSFPGAKNIQYF.

The chain links TRBV7-9 to TRBJ2-3; 9 bases map to TRBD2. Germline V gene lookup returns CDR1 SEHNR and CDR2 FQNEAQ (reference sequence). CDR3 length: 17 amino acids. The J segment lost 1 base and the V segment lost 2 bases, leaving 7 bases of the junction unmatched. CDR3 in DNA: TGTGCCAGCAGCTTACTTGCTAGCGGGGACGGCACAGATACGCAGTATTTT. It specifies CASSLLASGDGTDTQYF.

J is TRBJ2-1 and V is TRBV28; D not resolved. V was cut by 3 bases and J by 6 bases, with 0 bases left in between. Germline loops: CDR1 MDHEN, CDR2 SYDVKM. The CDR3 loop spans 10 amino acids. CDR3: CASSFNEQFF. The CDR3, as DNA: TGTGCCAGCAGTTTCAATGAGCAGTTCTTC.

This chain joins TRBV5-6 and TRBJ1-2; perhaps TRBD1 as D (5 bases). The CDR3 has 13 residues. Germline CDR1 and CDR2: SGHDT and YYEEEE. Trimming removed 8 bases from V and 4 bases from J, with 15 bases in between. CDR3 DNA sequence: TGTGCCAGTAGTCTCCGGGGCTTCTATGGCTACACCTTC. It encodes CASSLRGFYGYTF.

The genes are TRBV19 and TRBJ2-3, with 10 bases aligning to TRBD2. V lost 5 bases and J lost 4; bases outside the gene matches: 9. This CDR3 comprises 16 residues. Germline V gives CDR1 LNHDA, CDR2 SQIVND (reference sequence). The CDR3 DNA sequence: TGTGCCAGTAGTTTCGTAGCGGGGGGAAATTCAGATACGCAGTATTTT. Translating gives CASSFVAGGNSDTQYF.

This clone was observed a single time. CDR3 in amino acids: CASSPLEGSSYNEQFF. CDR3 nucleotides: TGTGCCAGCTCACCCCTTGAGGGGAGCTCCTACAATGAGCAGTTCTTC. V gene TRBV18 combines with J gene TRBJ2-1; D tentatively fits TRBD1 or TRBD2 (5 bases each). Deletions cut 3 bases from V and 0 bases from J, with 12 bases between. Germline values: CDR1 KGHSH, CDR2 LQKENI. CDR3 size: 16 residues.

This clone is a singleton in its sample. The chain links TRBV9 to TRBJ2-2; 8 bases match TRBD2. Trimming removed 5 bases from V and 0 bases from J; junction bases left unmatched: 3. The germline CDR1 and CDR2 sequences are SGDLS and YYNGEE. CDR3 length: 15 amino acids. CDR3 in DNA: TGTGCCAGCAGTGCGGGGGGCCCGAACACCGGGGAGCTGTTTTTT. The encoded protein is CASSAGGPNTGELFF.

This clone was observed a few times. The rearrangement uses TRBV9 and TRBJ2-1; D gene unclear. Deletions cut 3 bases from V and 4 bases from J, with 2 bases between. The germline gives CDR1 SGDLS, CDR2 YYNGEE. CDR3 length equals 11 residues. The CDR3 nucleotides are TGTGCCAGCAGCGGGTACAATGAGCAGTTCTTC. Translated, it gives CASSGYNEQFF.

V gene TRBV11-3 combines with J gene TRBJ2-7; D tentatively fits TRBD1 or TRBD2 (5 bases each). Germline lookup yields CDR1 SGHNT and CDR2 YENEEA. V lost 8 bases, J lost 6 bases, and 20 bases lay in between. This CDR3 is 14 amino acids long. DNA for the CDR3: TGTGCCAGCTGTGGGGACCCAACGTTTCGCGAGCAGTACTTC. This encodes CASCGDPTFREQYF.